This T cell receptor beta chain was identified during a study of blood T cell repertoires in COVID-19. Study as a whole: Samples came from the United States, Italy and Spain, spanning acute and convalescent COVID-19. T cells, B-cell-depleted T cells, or PBMCs provided the cDNA or gDNA that served as material.

As originally analysed: Amplified reference gene primers provided the basis for estimating nucleated cell counts. The method was immunoSEQ multiplex PCR; TCRdb's version includes in-frame clones alone and lacks a portion of them. The DNA was the basis for D and trimming; V, J and clone size are from that table. This sample carries 210,000 or so clones, 65% to 80% of them seen once, and the ten largest clones take roughly 14%. V was pared by 11 bases and J by 4 bases, with 9 bases of the junction left unmatched. Germline CDR1 is LNHDA and CDR2 is SQIVND (reference sequence). This CDR3 is 14 amino acids long.

V gene TRBV19 combines with J gene TRBJ1-3, with 9 bases identical to TRBD1. The receptor was isolated from a man aged 50 or older who had recovered from COVID-19. The specimen sequenced was peripheral blood. For the CDR3, the DNA is TGTGCCGTCCGGGACAGGGAAAAGGGAAACACCATATATTTT. Its translation: CAVRDREKGNTIYF.